This TCR beta chain was recovered during a study of blood T cell repertoires in COVID-19. Study-wide background: Acute and convalescent COVID-19 samples came from the United States, Italy and Spain. The analysed material was cDNA or gDNA that came from T cells, B-cell-depleted T cells, or PBMCs.

Authors' methods: Reference gene primer amplification in the assay estimated nucleated cell counts. The method was immunoSEQ multiplex PCR; TCRdb's version includes in-frame clones alone and lacks a portion of them. V and J calls plus clone size are reproduced from that table; the DNA served to infer D and trimming. The data show more than 90,000 clones, roughly 70% seen once. J gave up 5 bases and V 4 bases, and 9 bases lay outside the gene matches. The CDR3 totals 15 residues. Germline V lookup: CDR1 LNHDA, CDR2 SQIVND (reference sequence). The sequenced sample consisted of peripheral blood. This TCR came from an older woman in a cohort sampled during active or convalescent COVID-19. The chain carries TRBV19 and TRBJ2-5, with 8 bases identical to TRBD1. The CDR3 DNA follows: TGTGCCAGTAGTACTAAACAGGGGGTCAGCGAGACCCAGTACTTC. It specifies CASSTKQGVSETQYF. Full variable domain (remainder filled in from reference TRBV19 and TRBJ2-5): DGGITQSPKYLFRKEGQNVTLSCEQNLNHDAMYWYRQDPGQGLRLIYYSQIVNDFQKGDIAEGYSVSREKKESFPLTVTSAQKNPTAFYLCASSTKQGVSETQYFGPGTRLLVL.